Following are 13 T cell receptor beta chains from one sample sequenced in a study of blood T cell repertoires in COVID-19. The method was immunoSEQ multiplex PCR; TCRdb's version includes in-frame clones alone and lacks a portion of them. The sample includes some 220,000 clones, roughly nine tenths of them seen just once. The sequenced sample was peripheral blood. These receptor sequences come from a woman aged 18-35 years who had recovered from COVID-19.

This chain uses TRBV5-4 with TRBJ1-6; a weak D match, TRBD1 (5 bases). V was shortened by 4 bases and J by 8 bases, with 7 bases between the two germline ends. Germline CDR1 and CDR2: SGHNT and YYREEE (reference sequence). This CDR3 contains 12 residues. CDR3 nucleotides: TGTGCCAGCAGCCTAGGGGATTCACCCCTCCACTTT. It specifies CASSLGDSPLHF. Looking up the rest from reference TRBV5-4 and TRBJ1-6 gives the full variable domain: ETGVTQSPTHLIKTRGQQVTLRCSSQSGHNTVSWYQQALGQGPQFIFQYYREEENGRGNFPPRFSGLQFPNYSSELNVNALELDDSALYLCASSLGDSPLHFGNGTRLTVT.

The gene calls are TRBV7-9 and TRBJ2-7; D not certain. Trimming stripped 1 base from V and 0 bases from J, with 4 bases between. Looked up from germline, CDR1 is SEHNR and CDR2 is FQNEAQ (reference sequence). This CDR3 region has 13 residues. CDR3 amino acids: CASSLDYSYEQYF. Written as DNA, the CDR3 is TGTGCCAGCAGCTTAGACTACTCCTACGAGCAGTACTTC.

This sequence joins TRBV4-1 and TRBJ1-3; 8 bases line up with TRBD1. The germline gives CDR1 MGHRA, CDR2 YSYEKL. The CDR3 consists of 16 residues. With V trimmed by 4 bases and J by 0 bases, 5 bases remained unmatched. The CDR3 spells CASSRGQGTSGNTIYF. CDR3 bases: TGCGCCAGCAGCCGAGGACAGGGTACCTCTGGAAACACCATATATTTT.

V and J are TRBV10-3 and TRBJ2-1; 15 bases are a match to TRBD2. The length of the CDR3 is 16 residues. CDR1 is ENHRY and CDR2 is SYGVKD in the germline V gene. Trimming removed 3 bases from V and 8 bases from J; junction bases left unmatched: 5. CDR3 residues: CAISDRTSGRADEQFF. The CDR3 nucleotides read TGTGCCATCAGTGACCGGACTAGCGGGAGGGCCGATGAGCAGTTCTTC.

This clone was picked up a small number of times. Other nucleotide sequences in the sample specify the same CDR3. This rearrangement joins TRBV6-5 to TRBJ1-1; D is possibly TRBD1 (6 bases). Germline values: CDR1 MNHEY, CDR2 SVGAGI. Trimming cost V 2 bases and J 0 bases, with 7 bases left between them. The CDR3 extends over 14 amino acids. The CDR3 sequence: CASSYQGMNTEAFF. CDR3 bases: TGTGCCAGCAGTTACCAGGGGATGAACACTGAAGCTTTCTTT.

The rearrangement uses TRBV19 and TRBJ2-2; D is undetermined. Trimming took 5 bases from V and 0 from J, leaving 16 bases between them. Germline CDR1 LNHDA, CDR2 SQIVND (reference sequence). The length of the CDR3 is 17 residues. As DNA, the CDR3 is TGTGCCAGTAGTCAACGACTGACTGCCGCGAACACCGGGGAGCTGTTTTTT. It encodes CASSQRLTAANTGELFF.

This sequence joins TRBV6-2 or TRBV6-3 and TRBJ2-2; tentatively, D is TRBD1 (6 bases). The CDR3 sequence is 17 residues long. Deletions cut 5 bases from V and 4 bases from J, with 20 bases between. CDR1 is MNHEY, CDR2 SVGEGT, per germline. The CDR3 is CASSLLQGFLGTGELFF. The CDR3 region has the DNA TGTGCCAGCAGTCTGCTCCAGGGGTTTTTGGGCACCGGGGAGCTGTTTTTT.

V is TRBV10-3 and J is TRBJ1-1; weak D call: TRBD1 (5 bases). This CDR3 has 15 residues. Trimming removed 0 bases from V and 4 bases from J, with 12 bases in between. The germline CDR1 and CDR2 sequences are ENHRY and SYGVKD. The CDR3 reads CAISESEGVGTEAFF. The CDR3 coding sequence is TGTGCCATCAGTGAGTCTGAAGGGGTAGGCACTGAAGCTTTCTTT.

The CDR3 coding sequence is TGCGCCAGCAGCTTTGACAGTGCAGAGGCTTTCTTT. It encodes CASSFDSAEAFF. This chain uses TRBV5-1 with TRBJ1-1; a possible D gene is TRBD1 (5 bases). V was trimmed by 2 bases and J by 11 bases, leaving 13 bases between them. Germline CDR1 and CDR2: SGHRS and YFSETQ. The CDR3 is 12 residues long.

This clone was seen just once. V is TRBV6-6 and J is TRBJ2-5; possible D gene TRBD1, 5 bases. V was pared by 2 bases and J by 3 bases, with 7 bases between. CDR3 size: 13 residues. Germline assignment: CDR1 MNHNY and CDR2 SVGAGI (reference sequence). CDR3 loop: CASSYPTEETQYF. The CDR3 coding sequence is TGTGCCAGCAGTTACCCGACAGAAGAGACCCAGTACTTC.

In this sample, this clone turned up once. The V gene is TRBV2, the J gene TRBJ1-4; D gene unclear. CDR1 is SNHLY, CDR2 FYNNEI, per germline. V lost 4 bases and J 8 bases, leaving 5 bases between the germline ends. The CDR3 length is 11 residues. Here the CDR3 reads CASSVKEKLFF. The DNA for the CDR3 is TGTGCCAGCAGTGTTAAAGAAAAACTGTTTTTT.

The chain employs TRBV2 and TRBJ1-2; TRBD1 aligns across 7 bases. This CDR3 region has 12 residues. CDR1 is SNHLY and CDR2 is FYNNEI in the germline V gene. V was clipped by 3 bases and J by 9 bases; unmatched bases: 4. The CDR3 reads CASSDRQGSYTF. In DNA form, the CDR3 reads TGTGCCAGCAGTGACCGACAGGGAAGCTACACCTTC. Supplemented by reference TRBV2 and TRBJ1-2, the full variable domain reads EPEVTQTPSHQVTQMGQEVILRCVPISNHLYFYWYRQILGQKVEFLVSFYNNEISEKSEIFDDQFSVERPDGSNFTLKIRSTKLEDSAMYFCASSDRQGSYTFGSGTRLTVV.

The CDR3 nucleotides are TGTGCCAGCAGCTTGCCGGGACAGGGAGTAGATACGCAGTATTTT. This sequence encodes CASSLPGQGVDTQYF. J is TRBJ2-3 and V is TRBV5-8; 9 bases match TRBD1. The germline V gene has CDR1 SGHTS and CDR2 YDEGEE. Losses at the gene ends were 1 base for V and 5 bases for J; bases not matched to a gene: 5. The CDR3 spans 15 residues.